This T cell receptor beta chain was recovered during a study of blood T cell repertoires in COVID-19. Using immunoSEQ multiplex PCR, the repertoire was profiled, and TCRdb retains in-frame clones only, with some absent. The table records roughly 410,000 clones, 70% to 90% of them present only once. Sequencing was done on a sample of peripheral blood. The receptor was isolated from a woman aged 55-69 years with COVID-19, enrolled during active disease.

CDR3 amino acids: CASSPTGVVNTEAFF. The CDR3 bases are TGTGCCAGCAGCCCGACGGGGGTGGTGAACACTGAAGCTTTCTTT. This chain links TRBV7-3 with TRBJ1-1, with D maybe TRBD1 (5 bases). Trimming pared 5 bases from V and 0 bases from J, leaving 13 bases between. The CDR3 is made up of 15 amino acids. The V gene's germline CDR1 is SGHTA and CDR2 FQGTGA.